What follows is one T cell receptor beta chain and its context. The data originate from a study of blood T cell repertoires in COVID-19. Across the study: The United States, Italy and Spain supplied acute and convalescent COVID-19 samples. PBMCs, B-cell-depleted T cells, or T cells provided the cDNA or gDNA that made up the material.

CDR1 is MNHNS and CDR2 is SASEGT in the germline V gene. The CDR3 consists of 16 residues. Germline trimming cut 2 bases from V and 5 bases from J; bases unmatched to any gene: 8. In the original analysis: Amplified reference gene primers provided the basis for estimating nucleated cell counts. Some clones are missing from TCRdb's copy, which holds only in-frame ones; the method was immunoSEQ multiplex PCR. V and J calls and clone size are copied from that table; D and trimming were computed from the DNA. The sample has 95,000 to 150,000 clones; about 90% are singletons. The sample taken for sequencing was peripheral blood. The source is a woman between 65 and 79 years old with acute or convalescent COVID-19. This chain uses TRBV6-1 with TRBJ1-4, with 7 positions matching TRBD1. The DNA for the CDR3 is TGTGCCAGCAGTGAAATACTGACAGGGCTGAATGAAAAACTGTTTTTT. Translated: CASSEILTGLNEKLFF.